A selection of T cell receptor beta chains follows, all from one sample in a study of control samples from healthy donors and cancer patients. Repertoires were generated with immunoSEQ multiplex PCR, while TCRdb's copy carries only in-frame clones and drops some. The sample carries 70,000 to 75,000 clones, about 94% recorded once. Sequencing input: blood. The receptor source for this set is a woman under 40 in good health. Both conserved end residues are part of each CDR3. Fields, in order: V gene, J gene, CDR3 length, D gene, CDR3 DNA, CDR3 protein. D genes are given only for firm matches.

TRBV18	TRBJ1-2	17	.	TGTGCCAGCTCAGCTCCGGGGGAAGAAAGGCGGCTCTATGGCTACACCTTC	CASSAPGEERRLYGYTF
TRBV30	TRBJ1-1	12	.	TGTGCCTGGAACCCCCTCTACACTGAAGCTTTCTTT	CAWNPLYTEAFF
TRBV12-3/TRBV12-4	TRBJ1-2	12	.	TGTGCCAGCAGTCCAAGGTTATCTGGCTACACCTTC	CASSPRLSGYTF
TRBV5-1	TRBJ1-5	14	TRBD1	TGCGCCAGCAGCTTTGGGACAGGGGAACAGCCCCAGCATTTT	CASSFGTGEQPQHF
TRBV6-2/TRBV6-3	TRBJ1-2	14	.	TGTGCCAGCAGTATTGGGGCGGCCGGTTTTAGCTACACCTTC	CASSIGAAGFSYTF
TRBV6-5	TRBJ1-5	12	.	TGTGCCAGCAGTTCCCCTGGGGAGCCCCAGCATTTT	CASSSPGEPQHF
TRBV6-5	TRBJ1-5	15	TRBD1	TGTGCCAGCAGGGTAGACAGGGCTCGCAATCAGCCCCAGCATTTT	CASRVDRARNQPQHF
TRBV5-1	TRBJ1-1	15	.	TGCGCCAGCACAGAGCGGACGGGGTTGAACACTGAAGCTTTCTTT	CASTERTGLNTEAFF
TRBV12-3/TRBV12-4	TRBJ2-7	12	.	TGTGCCAGCAGTTCCGGGGTGGCCGAGCAGTACTTC	CASSSGVAEQYF
TRBV30	TRBJ1-3	12	.	TGTGCCTGGAAGAAGGCTGGAAACACCATATATTTT	CAWKKAGNTIYF
TRBV19	TRBJ1-3	16	.	TGTGCCAGTAGTATGGCAGGGAGGGGCGCTGGAAACACCATATATTTT	CASSMAGRGAGNTIYF
TRBV2	TRBJ1-6	14	TRBD1	TGTGCCAGCAGTGTTCAACAGGGGCGGTCACCCCTCCACTTT	CASSVQQGRSPLHF
TRBV27	TRBJ1-1	16	TRBD1	TGTGCCAGCAGTTTATACAGGGGAGTTAAGTATACTGAAGCTTTCTTT	CASSLYRGVKYTEAFF
TRBV24-1	TRBJ2-3	14	.	TGTGCCACCGGGGAGGAGGGGACCACAGATACGCAGTATTTT	CATGEEGTTDTQYF
TRBV7-3	TRBJ1-6	14	.	TGTGCCAGCAGCCTTCAGGGGTATAATTCACCCCTCCACTTT	CASSLQGYNSPLHF